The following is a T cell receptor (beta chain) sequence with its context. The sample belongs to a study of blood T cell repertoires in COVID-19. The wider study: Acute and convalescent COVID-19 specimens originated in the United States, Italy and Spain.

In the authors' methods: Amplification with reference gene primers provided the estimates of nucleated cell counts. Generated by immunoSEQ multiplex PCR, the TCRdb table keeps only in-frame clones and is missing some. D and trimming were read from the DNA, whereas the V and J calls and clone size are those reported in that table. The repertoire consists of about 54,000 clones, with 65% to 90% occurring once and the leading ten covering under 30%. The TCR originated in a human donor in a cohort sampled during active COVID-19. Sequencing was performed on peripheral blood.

This CDR3 is CASSHLGGGEQFF. In DNA, the CDR3 is TGTGCCAGCAGCCATCTCGGGGGAGGGGAGCAGTTCTTC. The V and J genes are TRBV3-1 (or the pseudogene TRBV3-2) and TRBJ2-1; 7 nucleotides line up with TRBD2. Germline loops: CDR1 LGHDT, CDR2 YNNKEL (reference sequence). The V and J ends lost 3 bases and 10 bases, in that order; junction bases with no gene match: 6. The CDR3 sequence is 13 residues long.